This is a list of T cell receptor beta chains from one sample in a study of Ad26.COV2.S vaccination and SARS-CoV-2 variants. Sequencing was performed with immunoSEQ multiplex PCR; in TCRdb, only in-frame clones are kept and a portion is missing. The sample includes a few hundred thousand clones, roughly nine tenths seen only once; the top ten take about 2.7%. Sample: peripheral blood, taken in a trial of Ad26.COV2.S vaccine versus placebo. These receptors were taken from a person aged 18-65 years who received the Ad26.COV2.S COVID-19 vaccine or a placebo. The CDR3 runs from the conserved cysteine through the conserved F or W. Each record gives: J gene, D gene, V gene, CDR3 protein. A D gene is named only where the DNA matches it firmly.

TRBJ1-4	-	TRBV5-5	CASSRRDGREKLFF
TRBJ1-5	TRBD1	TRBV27	CASSLVGTGTQPQHF
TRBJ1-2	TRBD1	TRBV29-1	CSVEAWTGQGAFGYTF
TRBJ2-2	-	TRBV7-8	CASSSMGPGELFF
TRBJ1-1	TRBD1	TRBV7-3	CASSLGQGASAFF
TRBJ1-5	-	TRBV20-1	CSASLGGSYSNQPQHF
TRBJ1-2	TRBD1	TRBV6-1	CASSEAITGAISYGYTF
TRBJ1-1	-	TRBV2	CASSEAPSLKAFF
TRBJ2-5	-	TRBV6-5	CASSQSDGPGETQYF
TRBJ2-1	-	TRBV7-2	CASSPNPSSYNEQFF
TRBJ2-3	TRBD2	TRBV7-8	CASTLGEGKQYF
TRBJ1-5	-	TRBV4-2	CASSQDSNQPQHF
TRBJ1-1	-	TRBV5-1	CASTPVGGRETEAFF
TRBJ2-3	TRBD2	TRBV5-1	CASSLVAGDSTDTQYF
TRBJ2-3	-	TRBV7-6	CASSSSFGDTQYF
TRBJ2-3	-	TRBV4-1	CASSQFSIASTDTQYF
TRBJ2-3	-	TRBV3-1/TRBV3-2	CASSQSSSCGTDTQYF
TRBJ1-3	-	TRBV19	CASSPMSGNSGNTIYF
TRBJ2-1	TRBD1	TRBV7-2	CASKERTGLNEQFF
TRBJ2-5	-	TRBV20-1	CSASERGAQYQETQYF
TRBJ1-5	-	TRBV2	CASSDYGSNQPQHF
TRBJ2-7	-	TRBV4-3	CASSQEYTRKAYEQYF
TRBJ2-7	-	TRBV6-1	CATLDVKTGRGEQYF
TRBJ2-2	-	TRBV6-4	CASSDSLGHNTGELFF
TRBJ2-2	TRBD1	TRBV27	CASGYRTGRTGELFF
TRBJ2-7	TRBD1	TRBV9	CASSAGQGLYEQYF
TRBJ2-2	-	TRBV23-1	CASSHCREDTGELFF
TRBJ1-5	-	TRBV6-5	CASSPWGADNQPQHF
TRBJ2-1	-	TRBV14	CASSHSYLYNEQFF
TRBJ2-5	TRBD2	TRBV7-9	CASSLPLAGVRETQYF
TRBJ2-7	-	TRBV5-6	CASSLWGEQYF
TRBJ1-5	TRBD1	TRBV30	CAWGSRQGRRQPQHF
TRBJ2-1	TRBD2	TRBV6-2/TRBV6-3	CASSFLAGAIREQFF
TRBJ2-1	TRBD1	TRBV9	CASSTWTGIYNEQFF
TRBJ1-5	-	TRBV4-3	CASSQGPRGPQHF
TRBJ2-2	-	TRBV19	CASIRGSGGELFF